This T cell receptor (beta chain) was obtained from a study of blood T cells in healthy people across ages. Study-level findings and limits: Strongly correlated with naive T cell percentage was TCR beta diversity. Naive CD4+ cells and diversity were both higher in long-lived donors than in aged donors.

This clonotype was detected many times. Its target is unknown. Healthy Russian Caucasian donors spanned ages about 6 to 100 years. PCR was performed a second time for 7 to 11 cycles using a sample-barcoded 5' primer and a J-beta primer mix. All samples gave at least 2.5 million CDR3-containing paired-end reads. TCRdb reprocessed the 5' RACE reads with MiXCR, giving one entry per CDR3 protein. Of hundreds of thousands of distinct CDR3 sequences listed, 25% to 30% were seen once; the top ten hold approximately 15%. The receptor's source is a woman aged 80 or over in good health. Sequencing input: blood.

CDR3 sequence reads: CASSLLQGGEAFF. The DNA of the CDR3 is TGTGCCAGCAGCTTATTACAGGGCGGTGAAGCTTTCTTT. This rearrangement joins TRBV13 to TRBJ1-1; the D gene is possibly TRBD1 (6 bases). V dropped 2 bases and J dropped 7 bases, with 11 bases sitting between them. This CDR3 has 13 amino acids. Germline CDR1 reads PRHDT; CDR2 reads FYEKMQ (reference sequence).